In its sample, the clone carrying this T cell receptor (beta chain) was seen many times. Its target is unknown. The data are from a study of spatial heterogeneity in lung cancer. Between the trimmed V and J ends, which lost 3 bases and 8 bases, there was a span of 7 bases. The CDR3 sequence is 11 residues long. The presence of a unique molecular identifier marked each TCR cDNA molecule. TCRdb processed the 5' RACE reads anew with MiXCR; each CDR3 protein has one entry. The sample lists roughly 70,000 distinct CDR3 sequences, about 8.2% occurring once. General observations from the study: In blood, ubiquitous expanded tumor TCRs appeared more at resection than follow-up.

Regarding time point: blood at routine non-recurrence follow-up after resection. The sequencing here drew on PBMCs, taken at follow-up. The chain recombines TRBV12-3 or TRBV12-4 with TRBJ2-5; maybe TRBD2 (6 bases). This receptor was identified in a female donor with early-stage non-small cell lung cancer. CDR3 loop: CASSFGGTQYF. For the CDR3, the DNA is TGTGCCAGCAGTTTCGGGGGAACCCAGTACTTC.